A single T cell receptor (beta chain) is shown here with its context. TCRdb's table, derived via immunoSEQ multiplex PCR, lists solely in-frame clones and lacks some. This table holds roughly 410,000 clones, more than 70% found once. The record originates from a study of blood T cell repertoires in COVID-19. The CDR3 has 13 residues. The germline V gene encodes CDR1 SGHTA and CDR2 FQGNSA. This receptor was identified in a woman aged 60-75 years with COVID-19, enrolled during active disease. The sequenced sample consisted of peripheral blood. The V gene is TRBV7-2, the J gene TRBJ2-5; 8 bases match TRBD2. The DNA of the CDR3 is TGTGCTACAGGCGGGGGGCCCGAAGAGACCCAGTACTTC. Translated, it gives CATGGGPEETQYF.